Listed below are T cell receptor beta chains from one sample, sequenced in a study of blood T cell repertoires in COVID-19. Generated by immunoSEQ multiplex PCR, the TCRdb table keeps only in-frame clones and is missing some. The sample holds approximately 350,000 clones; about 83% are singletons and the top ten take just under 3%. Sequencing was done on a sample of peripheral blood. All receptors derive from a man younger than 45 with active or convalescent COVID-19. Each CDR3 is given with its conserved first and last residue. The D gene is left open where the match is weak. Rows may omit the clone size; those that give it use once, few, many or a size class.

v_call: TRBV3-1/TRBV3-2; d_call: TRBD1; j_call: TRBJ1-1; clone_size: once; cdr3_aa: CASSQGTGMNTEAFF; cdr3_nt: TGTGCCAGCAGCCAGGGGACAGGGATGAACACTGAAGCTTTCTTT
v_call: TRBV27; d_call: TRBD1; j_call: TRBJ1-2; clone_size: -; cdr3_aa: CASSLIGASGGNYGYTF; cdr3_nt: TGTGCCAGCAGTTTAATAGGTGCCTCAGGGGGCAACTATGGCTACACCTTC
v_call: TRBV7-3; d_call: -; j_call: TRBJ2-5; clone_size: -; cdr3_aa: CASSLTGGRGETQYF; cdr3_nt: TGTGCCAGCAGCTTAACCGGCGGTAGAGGGGAGACCCAGTACTTC
v_call: TRBV29-1; d_call: TRBD1; j_call: TRBJ2-7; clone_size: once; cdr3_aa: CSVAGQGRSYEQYF; cdr3_nt: TGCAGCGTAGCCGGACAGGGTCGGTCCTACGAGCAGTACTTC
v_call: TRBV11-2; d_call: TRBD2; j_call: TRBJ2-3; clone_size: -; cdr3_aa: CASSLTSGGTDTQYF; cdr3_nt: TGTGCCAGCAGCTTAACTAGCGGGGGGACAGATACGCAGTATTTT
v_call: TRBV7-3; d_call: TRBD2; j_call: TRBJ2-2; clone_size: few; cdr3_aa: CASSLGLGDTGELFF; cdr3_nt: TGTGCCAGCAGCTTGGGACTAGGAGACACCGGGGAGCTGTTTTTT
v_call: TRBV3-1/TRBV3-2; d_call: TRBD1; j_call: TRBJ1-4; clone_size: -; cdr3_aa: CASSQGARGTNEKLFF; cdr3_nt: TGTGCCAGCAGCCAGGGAGCCAGGGGGACTAATGAAAAACTGTTTTTT
v_call: TRBV11-2; d_call: TRBD2; j_call: TRBJ2-2; clone_size: -; cdr3_aa: CASSPARGRAGGELFF; cdr3_nt: TGTGCCAGCAGTCCCGCCCGCGGGAGGGCCGGCGGGGAGCTGTTTTTT
v_call: TRBV15; d_call: -; j_call: TRBJ1-1; clone_size: -; cdr3_aa: CATSSARGSTEAFF; cdr3_nt: TGTGCCACCAGCAGCGCGAGGGGGAGCACTGAAGCTTTCTTT
v_call: TRBV18; d_call: TRBD1; j_call: TRBJ2-3; clone_size: -; cdr3_aa: CASSPRTGSTDTQYF; cdr3_nt: TGTGCCAGCTCACCCAGGACAGGGAGCACAGATACGCAGTATTTT
v_call: TRBV4-2; d_call: TRBD2; j_call: TRBJ2-7; clone_size: -; cdr3_aa: CASSQERAAGGNEQYF; cdr3_nt: TGTGCCAGCAGCCAAGAAAGAGCAGCGGGAGGTAACGAGCAGTACTTC
v_call: TRBV3-1/TRBV3-2; d_call: -; j_call: TRBJ1-1; clone_size: -; cdr3_aa: CASSQVGRDEAFF; cdr3_nt: TGTGCCAGCAGCCAAGTCGGACGGGATGAAGCTTTCTTT
v_call: TRBV5-4; d_call: TRBD2; j_call: TRBJ2-7; clone_size: -; cdr3_aa: CASSSGGGNYEQYF; cdr3_nt: TGTGCCAGCAGCTCCGGGGGGGGTAACTACGAGCAGTACTTC
v_call: TRBV11-2; d_call: -; j_call: TRBJ1-5; clone_size: -; cdr3_aa: CASSLQGYGNQPQHF; cdr3_nt: TGTGCCAGCAGCTTACAGGGATACGGCAATCAGCCCCAGCATTTT
v_call: TRBV29-1; d_call: TRBD1; j_call: TRBJ1-5; clone_size: -; cdr3_aa: CSVGDRDNQPQHF; cdr3_nt: TGCAGCGTTGGGGACAGGGACAATCAGCCCCAGCATTTT